This T cell receptor beta chain was sequenced in a study of T cell responses to AZD1222 COVID-19 vaccine. Sequencing was performed with immunoSEQ multiplex PCR; in TCRdb, only in-frame clones are kept and a portion is missing. The table records about 110,000 clones, approximately 90% of them present only once. Points on this clone: The antigen remains unidentified.

Germline V gene data show CDR1 as KGHSH and CDR2 as LQKENI. The CDR3 totals 13 residues. The junction had 7 bases not matched to a gene; V was cut back by 5 bases and J by 7 bases. Study observations and caveats: Sampling that yielded the repertoires occurred only after the peak T cell response. The donor group comprised mostly white British people and more females; the analysis possibly underestimated clonal diversity.

This sequence originates from an adult in good health. Sequenced material: peripheral blood, taken on day 0 of AZD1222 vaccination. J is TRBJ1-1 and V is TRBV18; 7 bases agree with TRBD1. Written as DNA, the CDR3 is TGTGCCAGCTCAGGCCCAGGGACAGTTGAAGCTTTCTTT. This sequence encodes CASSGPGTVEAFF.